This T cell receptor (beta chain) was sequenced in a study of control samples from healthy donors and cancer patients. This table comes from immunoSEQ multiplex PCR, and its TCRdb copy is limited to in-frame clones, with some not included. Found here are about 180,000 clones, 90% of them singletons; the top ten hold about 1.4%. CDR1 is SGHTS and CDR2 is YDEGEE in the germline V gene. The CDR3 covers 18 residues. Unmatched junction bases numbered 14, after V lost 2 bases and J lost 0 bases. Sequencing input: blood. The clonotype comes from a woman aged 50 to 65 in good health. V usage is TRBV5-8 and J usage is TRBJ2-7, with 7 positions matching TRBD1. In nucleotides, the CDR3 is TGTGCCAGCAGCTTTTCTGGACTCAGGGGGAGAAACTCCTACGAGCAGTACTTC. It translates to CASSFSGLRGRNSYEQYF.